Sequencing of this T cell receptor beta chain was carried out in a study of CD8 T cells in ankylosing spondylitis. With 5 bases removed from V and 0 bases from J, the gap between germline ends came to 11 bases. This CDR3 has 16 residues. Germline CDR1 and CDR2: LNHDA and SQIVND (reference sequence). Findings and caveats of the study: Matched synovial fluid from ankylosing spondylitis patients was reported to be enriched for disease-linked clones. A TCR beta motif made of eight highly homologous variants seemed typical of ankylosing spondylitis blood. Past studies reported some motif variants in reactive arthritis synovial fluid and blood.

Quantitative barcoded 5'-RACE was used to prepare TCR beta libraries. TCRdb re-derived calls from the 5' RACE reads in MiXCR, one entry per CDR3 protein. The sample carries some 240,000 distinct CDR3 sequences, around 7.8% recorded once. This clonotype was recorded at least ten times. Its antigen is currently unknown. The source is a male donor with ankylosing spondylitis or in good health (not recorded which). Input material: blood, either unsorted or a sorted T cell fraction (not recorded which). The gene calls are TRBV19 and TRBJ2-6; D is unclear. Here the CDR3 DNA reads TGTGCCAGTAGTGGCGGCACCAGCTCTGGGGCCAACGTCCTGACTTTC. This gives the protein CASSGGTSSGANVLTF.